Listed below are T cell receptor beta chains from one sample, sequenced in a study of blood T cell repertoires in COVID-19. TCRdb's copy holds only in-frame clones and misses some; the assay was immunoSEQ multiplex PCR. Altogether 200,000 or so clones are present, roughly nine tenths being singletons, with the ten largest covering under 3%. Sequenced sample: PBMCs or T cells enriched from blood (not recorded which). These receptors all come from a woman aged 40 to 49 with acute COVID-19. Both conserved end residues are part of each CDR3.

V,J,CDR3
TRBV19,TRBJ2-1,CASRTIVAQGANEQFF
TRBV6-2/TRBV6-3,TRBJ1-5,CASSSAQGVGNQPQHF
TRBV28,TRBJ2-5,CASSPFGTGEETQYF
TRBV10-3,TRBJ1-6,CAISELGQGSDSPLHF
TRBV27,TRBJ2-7,CASSLGQGDSYEQYF
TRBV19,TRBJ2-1,CASSQTGEAYNEQFF
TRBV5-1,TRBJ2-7,CASRSTSGLGSWDF
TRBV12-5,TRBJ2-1,CASGLSAGRRGGEQFF
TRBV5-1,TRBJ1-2,CASSLSDRVYGYTF
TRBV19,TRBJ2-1,CASSTRTGGRGEQFF
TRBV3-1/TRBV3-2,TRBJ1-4,CASSPGTGSRSEKLFF
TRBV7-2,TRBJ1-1,CASSLEQSNTEAFF
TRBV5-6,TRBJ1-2,CASSPPRGNYGYTF
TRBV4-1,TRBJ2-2,CASSLLAGGQGELFF
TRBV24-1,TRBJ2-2,CATSGSGSRLATGELFF
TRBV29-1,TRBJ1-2,CSVEDTINYGYTF
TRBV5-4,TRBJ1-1,CASSLTTLRTEAFF
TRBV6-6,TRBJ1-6,CASSLRTGEVSSPLHF
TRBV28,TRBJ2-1,CAAEAGSIRVNEQFF
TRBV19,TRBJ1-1,CASTTTGGVTEAFF
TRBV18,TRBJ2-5,CASSLGQGGETQYF
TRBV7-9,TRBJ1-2,CASSPGWDGYTF
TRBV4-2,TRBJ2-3,CASSQGGYSTDTQYF
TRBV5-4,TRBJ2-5,CASSLEGSGGEETQYF
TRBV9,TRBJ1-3,CASSTGGGDSGNTIYF
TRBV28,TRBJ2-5,CASSPVGGTQETQYF
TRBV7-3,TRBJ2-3,CASSLRLAGDTQYF
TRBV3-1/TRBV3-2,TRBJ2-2,CASSPVEGRSGELFF
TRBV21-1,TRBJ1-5,CASSKVRGGGLNQPQHF
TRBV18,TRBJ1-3,CASSPGAPVPSGNTIYF
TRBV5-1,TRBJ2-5,CASSATSGGALKETQYF
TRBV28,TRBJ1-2,CASSLKGGPYGYTF
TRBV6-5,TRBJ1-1,CASRYKPGSEAFF
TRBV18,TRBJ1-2,CASLGTGLNYGYTF
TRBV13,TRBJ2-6,CASSPRGTGGVFGANVLTF
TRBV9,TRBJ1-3,CASSPFSVGNTIYF
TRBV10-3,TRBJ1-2,CAISDPGDFGYTF
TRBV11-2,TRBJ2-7,CASSLTGAYEQYF
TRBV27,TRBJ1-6,CASSLFSGRSYNSPLHF
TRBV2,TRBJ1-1,CASTVNTEAFF
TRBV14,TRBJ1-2,CASSLRDRGYGYTF
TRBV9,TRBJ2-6,CASSSDKGAQGSGANVLTF
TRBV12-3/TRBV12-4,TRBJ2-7,CASSLQGVNEQYF
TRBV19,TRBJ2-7,CASRVSPGSYEQYF
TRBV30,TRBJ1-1,CAWSQGAMNTEAFF